This TCR beta chain came from a study of beta chain features in type 1 diabetes. General study points: TCRB CDR3s from Type 1 diabetes patients were moderately but significantly shorter in all four CD4+ subsets.

V was cut by 0 bases and J by 8 bases, with 19 bases left in between. There are 16 residues in the CDR3. Germline V gene lookup returns CDR1 LGHNA and CDR2 YSLEER. A few counts support this clone. Its antigen is as yet unknown. The investigators reverse transcribed all of the isolated RNA, so they sequenced expressed TCRB transcripts. Sequenced by immunoSEQ multiplex PCR; TCRdb stores in-frame clones only, minus some. The profile shows about 150,000 clones, about a tenth of them singletons. Sequenced material: central memory CD4+ T cells from blood. The chain has TRBV4-3 and TRBJ1-2; weak D call: TRBD1 (6 bases). This receptor was obtained from a man younger than 45 with type 1 diabetes. CDR3 coding DNA: TGCGCCAGCAGCCAAGATTTTAGCGCAGGGGCTAGAGGCTACACCTTC. Its translation: CASSQDFSAGARGYTF.